One sample yielded the 18 T cell receptor beta chains listed below, sequenced in a study of OX40 agonist ivuxolimab in advanced cancers. Sequencing was performed with immunoSEQ multiplex PCR; in TCRdb, only in-frame clones are kept and a portion is missing. The sample has around 63,000 clones, around 89% seen once. Sequenced material: CD4+ or CD8+ T cells sorted from blood, taken in a trial of the OX40 agonist ivuxolimab. These TCRs come from an adult with an advanced solid tumor such as melanoma, head and neck, liver or kidney cancer.

CDR3 sequence: CASSLGGSGSWNEQFF. The CDR3 region has the DNA TGTGCCAGCAGTCTCGGTGGTAGCGGGAGTTGGAATGAGCAGTTCTTC. The V gene is TRBV11-2, the J gene TRBJ2-1, with 9 bases that match TRBD2. The CDR3 totals 16 residues. V shed 6 bases and J 7 bases; nucleotides not matched to a gene: 13. CDR1 and CDR2 (germline): SGHAT, FQNNGV. Full variable domain (rest looked up from reference TRBV11-2 and TRBJ2-1): EAGVAQSPRYKIIEKRQSVAFWCNPISGHATLYWYQQILGQGPKLLIQFQNNGVVDDSQLPKDRFSAERLKGVDSTLKIQPAKLEDSAVYLCASSLGGSGSWNEQFFGPGTRLTVL.

In DNA form, the CDR3 reads TGCGCCAGCAGCTTGGTTCCGGGGTTCCAAGAGACCCAGTACTTC. Translated, it gives CASSLVPGFQETQYF. V gene TRBV5-1 combines with J gene TRBJ2-5, with D possibly TRBD2 on 5 matching bases. CDR1 and CDR2 from the germline V gene are SGHRS and YFSETQ. The CDR3 is made up of 15 amino acids. Trimming removed 0 bases at V and 1 base at J, with 10 bases between.

The V call is TRBV29-1, the J call TRBJ1-2, with 9 bases fitting TRBD1. J lost 5 bases, V lost 6 bases, and 10 bases had no gene match. Germline loops: CDR1 SQVTM, CDR2 ANQGSEA. The CDR3 runs 14 residues. For the CDR3, the DNA is TGCAGCGTCGGTCAACCCGGGACAGGGTATGGCTACACCTTC. Amino acid sequence: CSVGQPGTGYGYTF.

This chain uses TRBV9 with TRBJ1-4; D not resolved. This CDR3 is built from 14 residues. The germline V gene encodes CDR1 SGDLS and CDR2 YYNGEE. Trimming took off 5 bases at V and 0 bases at J, with 8 bases between the two ends. CDR3 region: CASSKDATNEKLFF. The CDR3 DNA is TGTGCCAGCAGTAAAGATGCAACTAATGAAAAACTGTTTTTT.

The chain combines TRBV7-2 with TRBJ2-7, with D possibly matching TRBD1 (5 bases). CDR1 and CDR2 from the germline V gene are SGHTA and FQGNSA. The CDR3 is 15 amino acids. Between the trimmed V and J ends, which lost 1 base and 3 bases, there was a span of 13 bases. The CDR3 nucleotides read TGTGCCAGCAGCTTAGGTTGGACACTTATCTACGAGCAGTACTTC. Translated: CASSLGWTLIYEQYF.

The chain is built from TRBV6-6 and TRBJ2-5; a weak D match, TRBD1 (6 bases). The CDR3 runs 13 residues. Germline CDR1 is MNHNY and CDR2 is SVGAGI (reference sequence). The V end was cut by 5 bases, the J end by 5 bases, with 12 bases between. In nucleotides, the CDR3 is TGTGCCAGCAGTCCCGGGACATCGGAGACCCAGTACTTC. Protein sequence: CASSPGTSETQYF.

V gene TRBV6-5 combines with J gene TRBJ1-4, with unresolved D. Germline V lookup: CDR1 MNHEY, CDR2 SVGAGI. V lost 0 bases and J 6 bases, leaving 11 bases between the germline ends. The CDR3 totals 15 residues. CDR3 coding DNA: TGTGCCAGCAGTTACTCGGGCCTTGCCCATGAAAAACTGTTTTTT. This encodes CASSYSGLAHEKLFF.

Here the CDR3 DNA reads TGTGCCAGCAGTGAATCTCGTTGGCTAGCGGGAGAGACCCAGTACTTC. Its protein product is CASSESRWLAGETQYF. The chain couples TRBV25-1 to TRBJ2-5; 8 nucleotides agree with TRBD2. Per the germline V gene, CDR1 is MGHDK and CDR2 is SYGVNS. Trimming removed 1 base from V and 4 bases from J; junction bases left unmatched: 8. The length of the CDR3 is 16 residues.

V and J are TRBV7-2 and TRBJ2-5, with no clear D. There are 14 residues in the CDR3. Trimming removed 4 bases at V and 5 bases at J, with 14 bases between. Germline V gene data show CDR1 as SGHTA and CDR2 as FQGNSA. In nucleotides, the CDR3 is TGTGCCAGCAGCTCCCTGGGTAGCTGGGAGACCCAGTACTTC. Amino acids: CASSSLGSWETQYF.

The rearrangement uses TRBV5-1 and TRBJ2-2; weak D call: TRBD1 (6 bases). Germline assignment: CDR1 SGHRS and CDR2 YFSETQ. V was cut by 5 bases and J by 6 bases, with 14 bases left in between. The CDR3 length is 14 residues. Written as DNA, the CDR3 is TGCGCCAGCAGTTCAACAGGGATCGCCGGGGAGCTGTTTTTT. Its protein product is CASSSTGIAGELFF.

This clone showed up just once. V and J are TRBV5-1 and TRBJ2-1; TRBD1 is a possible D gene (5 bases). The V end was cut by 0 bases, the J end by 5 bases, with 12 bases between. Germline V CDR1 and CDR2: SGHRS, YFSETQ. The CDR3 contains 15 residues. The CDR3, as DNA: TGCGCCAGCAGCTTGGGGCCAGGGTTAAACAATGAGCAGTTCTTC. Amino acids: CASSLGPGLNNEQFF.

This sequence joins TRBV5-1 and TRBJ1-4; 7 bases line up with TRBD1. CDR1 SGHRS and CDR2 YFSETQ come from the germline V gene. The ends lost 0 bases at V and 10 bases at J; junction bases unmatched: 3. The CDR3 totals 13 residues. DNA of the CDR3: TGCGCCAGCAGCTTGGAACAGGGGAGAAAACTGTTTTTT. Protein product: CASSLEQGRKLFF.

The genes are TRBV29-1 and TRBJ1-1, with D possibly TRBD1 on 5 matching bases. Trimming removed 7 bases from V and 8 bases from J, with 17 bases in between. Germline-derived CDR1 and CDR2 are SQVTM and ANQGSEA. The CDR3 contains 12 residues. The CDR3 loop reads CSAQESGAEAFF. Written as DNA, the CDR3 is TGCAGCGCCCAAGAGAGTGGGGCCGAAGCTTTCTTT.

The rearrangement links TRBV2 to TRBJ2-3; D unclear. Germline assignment: CDR1 SNHLY and CDR2 FYNNEI. The V end was cut by 7 bases, the J end by 3 bases, with 5 bases between. There are 11 residues in the CDR3. Here the CDR3 DNA reads TGTGCCAGCAAGACAACAGATACGCAGTATTTT. Residues: CASKTTDTQYF.

The rearrangement links TRBV13 to TRBJ2-5, with 10 positions matching TRBD2. Germline CDR1 reads PRHDT; CDR2 reads FYEKMQ (reference sequence). V lost 5 bases to trimming and J lost 5 bases; unmatched junction nucleotides: 5. The CDR3 is 14 residues long. DNA of the CDR3: TGTGCCAGCAGCACGGGTAGCGGGGGGGAGACCCAGTACTTC. It is translated as CASSTGSGGETQYF.

The chain carries TRBV20-1 and TRBJ2-1; D is possibly TRBD1 (6 bases). CDR1 DFQATT and CDR2 SNEGSKA come from the germline V gene (reference sequence). The CDR3 runs 11 residues. In DNA, the CDR3 is TGCAGGAAGGACAGTTACAATGAGCAGTTCTTC. Protein sequence: CRKDSYNEQFF.

V gene TRBV7-9 combines with J gene TRBJ1-5; 9 bases fit TRBD1. This CDR3 region has 16 residues. Looked up from germline, CDR1 is SEHNR and CDR2 is FQNEAQ (reference sequence). Trimming cost V 3 bases and J 3 bases; bases outside gene matches: 6. CDR3 nucleotides: TGTGCCAGCAGCTTTGGTGACAGGGGGTTCAATCAGCCCCAGCATTTT. Translating gives CASSFGDRGFNQPQHF.

The chain uses TRBV28 and TRBJ2-1; TRBD2 is a possible D gene (6 bases). V was trimmed by 2 bases and J by 13 bases, leaving 18 bases between them. CDR3 length: 14 residues. CDR1 is MDHEN and CDR2 is SYDVKM in the germline V gene. Written as DNA, the CDR3 is TGTGCCAGCAGTTTAAGGATGGCGGGAAGGCCCCAGTTCTTC. Translated, it gives CASSLRMAGRPQFF.